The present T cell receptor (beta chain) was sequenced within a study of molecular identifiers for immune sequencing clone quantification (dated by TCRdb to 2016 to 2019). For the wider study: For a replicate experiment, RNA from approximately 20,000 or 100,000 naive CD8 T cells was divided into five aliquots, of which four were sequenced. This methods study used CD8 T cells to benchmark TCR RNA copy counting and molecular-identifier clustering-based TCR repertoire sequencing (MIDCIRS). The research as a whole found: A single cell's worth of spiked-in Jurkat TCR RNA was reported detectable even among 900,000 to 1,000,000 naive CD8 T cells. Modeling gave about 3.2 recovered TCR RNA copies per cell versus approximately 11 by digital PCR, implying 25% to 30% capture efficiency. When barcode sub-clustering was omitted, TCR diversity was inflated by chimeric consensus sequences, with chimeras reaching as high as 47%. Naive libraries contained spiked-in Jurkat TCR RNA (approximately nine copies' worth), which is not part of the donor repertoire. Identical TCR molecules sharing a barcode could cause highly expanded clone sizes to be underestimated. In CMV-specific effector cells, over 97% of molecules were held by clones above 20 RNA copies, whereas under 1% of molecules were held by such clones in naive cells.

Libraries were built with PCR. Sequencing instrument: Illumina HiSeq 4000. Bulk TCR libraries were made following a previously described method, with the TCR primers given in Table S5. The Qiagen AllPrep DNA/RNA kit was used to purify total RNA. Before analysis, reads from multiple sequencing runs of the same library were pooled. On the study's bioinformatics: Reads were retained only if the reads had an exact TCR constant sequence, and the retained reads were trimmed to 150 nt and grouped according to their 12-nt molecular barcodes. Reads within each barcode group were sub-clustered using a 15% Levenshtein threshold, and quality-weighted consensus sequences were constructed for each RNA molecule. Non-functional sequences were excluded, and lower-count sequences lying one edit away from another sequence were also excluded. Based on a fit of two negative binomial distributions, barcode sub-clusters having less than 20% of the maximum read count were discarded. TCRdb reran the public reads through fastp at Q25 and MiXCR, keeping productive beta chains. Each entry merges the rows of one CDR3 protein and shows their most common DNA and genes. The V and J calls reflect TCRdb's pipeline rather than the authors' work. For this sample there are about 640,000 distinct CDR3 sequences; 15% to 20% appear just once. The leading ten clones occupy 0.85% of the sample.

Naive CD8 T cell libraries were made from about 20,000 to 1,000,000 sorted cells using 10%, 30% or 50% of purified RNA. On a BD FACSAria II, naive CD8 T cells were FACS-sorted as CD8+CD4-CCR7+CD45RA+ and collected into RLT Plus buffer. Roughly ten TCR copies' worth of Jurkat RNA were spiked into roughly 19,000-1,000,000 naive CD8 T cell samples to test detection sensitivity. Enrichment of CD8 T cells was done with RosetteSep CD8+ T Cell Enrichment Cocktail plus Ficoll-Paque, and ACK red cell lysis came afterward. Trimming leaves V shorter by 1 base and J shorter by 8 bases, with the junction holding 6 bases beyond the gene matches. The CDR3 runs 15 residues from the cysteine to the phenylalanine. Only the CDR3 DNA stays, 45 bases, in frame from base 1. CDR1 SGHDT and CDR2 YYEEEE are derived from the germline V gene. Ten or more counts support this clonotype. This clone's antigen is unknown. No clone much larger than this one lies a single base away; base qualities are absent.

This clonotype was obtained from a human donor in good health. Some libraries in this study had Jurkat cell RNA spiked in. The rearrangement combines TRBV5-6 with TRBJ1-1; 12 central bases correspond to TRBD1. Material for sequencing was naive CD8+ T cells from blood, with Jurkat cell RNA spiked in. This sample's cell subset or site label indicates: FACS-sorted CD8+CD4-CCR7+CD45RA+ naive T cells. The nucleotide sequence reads TGTGCCAGCAGCTTGTTGGGGACAGGGGGCGCGGAAGCTTTCTTT. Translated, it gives CASSLLGTGGAEAFF. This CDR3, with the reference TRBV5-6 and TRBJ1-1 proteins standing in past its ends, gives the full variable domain DAGVTQSPTHLIKTRGQQVTLRCSPKSGHDTVSWYQQALGQGPQFIFQYYEEEERQRGNFPDRFSGHQFPNYSSELNVNALLLGDSALYLCASSLLGTGGAEAFFGQGTRLTVV.